This T cell receptor beta chain came from a study of blood T cell repertoires in COVID-19. Study in general: From the United States, Italy and Spain came samples of acute and convalescent COVID-19. Sample material is recorded as cDNA or gDNA derived from T cells, B-cell-depleted T cells, or PBMCs.

In the original workflow: Reference gene primer amplification gave estimated nucleated cell counts. The repertoire was sequenced with immunoSEQ multiplex PCR; TCRdb's copy has only in-frame clones and lacks some. V, J and clone size reflect that table, while D and trimming were determined from the DNA. The sample records 80,000 or so clones, roughly 80% being singletons. The sequencing sample was made of peripheral blood. The sequence was collected from a human donor in a cohort sampled during active COVID-19.

The CDR3 DNA follows: TGTGCCAGCAGCGTTGACAGGGTGGGTGGCTACACCTTC. Protein sequence: CASSVDRVGGYTF. The V call is TRBV7-9, the J call TRBJ1-2; 7 bases fit TRBD1. The germline V gene has CDR1 SEHNR and CDR2 FQNEAQ (reference sequence). The CDR3 runs to 13 residues. After removal of 5 bases from V and 7 bases from J, the junction contained 7 bases not matched to a gene.